This T cell receptor beta chain was found in a study of shared clonotypes between healthy human individuals. This clone was recorded only once. At a deep level, the assay was run. TCRdb keeps only in-frame clones here, not all; method: immunoSEQ multiplex PCR. This table has a few million clones, more than 80% appearing once. This CDR3 has 13 amino acids. Germline CDR1 is MNHNS and CDR2 is SASEGT. Trimming stripped 7 bases from V and 9 bases from J, with 13 bases between. This chain uses TRBV6-1 with TRBJ1-6; TRBD1 might be the D (5 bases). What was sequenced was naive CD4+ T cells sorted from blood. The subset here: CD45RA+ positively selected. This TCR was sampled from a man aged 18 to 29 in good health. The CDR3 bases are TGTGCCAGCACCAGGGAGGGCGGTTCACCCCTCCACTTT. It yields the protein CASTREGGSPLHF.